The 26 T cell receptor beta chains given below trace back to one sample, sequenced in a study of CD8 T cells in ankylosing spondylitis. Each CDR3 protein gets one entry after TCRdb re-called the 5' RACE reads with MiXCR. Among about 330,000 distinct CDR3 sequences listed, approximately 8% were seen once. Their antigen targets remain unknown. Study-wide results and caveats: There was a TCR beta motif, made of roughly eight highly homologous variants, that appeared characteristic of ankylosing spondylitis blood.

Sequencing was carried out using blood, either unsorted or a sorted T cell fraction (not recorded which). The receptors stem from a male donor with ankylosing spondylitis.

The gene calls are TRBV5-1 and TRBJ2-4, with D perhaps matching TRBD1 (5 bases). The CDR3 spans 13 residues. Between the trimmed V and J ends, which lost 3 bases and 4 bases, there was a span of 8 bases. Germline V gene lookup returns CDR1 SGHRS and CDR2 YFSETQ. The CDR3 DNA reads as TGCGCCAGCAGCTCCAGGGTTAAAAACATTCAGTACTTC. As protein: CASSSRVKNIQYF.

This clonotype was seen a handful of times. The chain joins TRBV12-3 or TRBV12-4 to TRBJ1-2, with 8 nucleotides matching TRBD1. This CDR3 comprises 15 residues. V gave up 2 bases and J gave up 4 bases; unmatched junction bases: 6. The CDR3 is CASSLSGQALYGYTF. CDR3 DNA sequence: TGTGCCAGCAGTTTATCGGGACAGGCGCTCTATGGCTACACCTTC.

This clonotype was counted at least ten times. V is TRBV12-3 or TRBV12-4 and J is TRBJ2-2; perhaps TRBD2 as D (6 bases). V was cut by 8 bases and J by 5 bases, with 15 bases left in between. This CDR3 region has 14 residues. CDR3 in DNA: TGTGCCAGCTCTACCCGGGAGAAGACCGGGGAGCTGTTTTTT. Protein sequence: CASSTREKTGELFF.

This clonotype came up a few times. The rearrangement joins TRBV20-1 to TRBJ2-4; D is undetermined. Trimming took off 5 bases at V and 7 bases at J, with 21 bases between the two ends. The CDR3 covers 15 residues. Germline V lookup: CDR1 DFQATT, CDR2 SNEGSKA (reference sequence). CDR3 residues: CSAPASPPARNIQYF. The CDR3 nucleotides are TGCAGTGCTCCTGCTTCCCCACCAGCCCGTAACATTCAGTACTTC.

The genes are TRBV10-3 and TRBJ2-7; 7 bases line up with TRBD1. The CDR3 has 13 residues. The junction had 7 bases not matched to a gene; V was cut back by 5 bases and J by 6 bases. Germline V gives CDR1 ENHRY, CDR2 SYGVKD. This CDR3 is CAISNLDRSEQYF. For the CDR3, the DNA is TGTGCCATCAGTAACTTGGACAGGAGCGAGCAGTACTTC.

This clonotype was observed a handful of times. This chain joins TRBV12-3 or TRBV12-4 and TRBJ2-3; 7 bases are shared with TRBD2. This CDR3 is built from 14 residues. The junction had 7 bases not matched to a gene; V was cut back by 5 bases and J by 5 bases. This CDR3 reads CASSPLTSQDTQYF. The DNA for the CDR3 is TGTGCCAGCAGTCCATTGACTAGCCAAGATACGCAGTATTTT.

This clonotype was counted only a few times. J is TRBJ1-2 and V is TRBV29-1; a weak D match, TRBD1 (6 bases). Germline CDR1 is SQVTM and CDR2 is ANQGSEA. The CDR3 has 13 residues. V was pared by 5 bases and J by 0 bases, with 10 bases between. The CDR3 bases are TGCAGCGTTAGTCCAGGGGCTAACTATGGCTACACCTTC. It specifies CSVSPGANYGYTF.

This clonotype was counted many times. The CDR3 region is CASRGQAPSLHF. The CDR3 DNA is TGTGCCAGCAGAGGACAGGCCCCAAGTCTCCACTTT. The chain carries TRBV27 and TRBJ1-6; 7 bases line up with TRBD1. Germline V CDR1 and CDR2: MNHEY, SMNVEV (reference sequence). The CDR3 is 12 amino acids. With 6 bases clipped from V and 16 bases from J, the junction kept 9 bases outside the gene matches.

J is TRBJ2-7 and V is TRBV24-1; D remains unclear. V was shortened by 5 bases and J by 1 base, with 8 bases between the two germline ends. This CDR3 spans 13 amino acids. CDR1 is KGHDR and CDR2 is SFDVKD in the germline V gene. The CDR3 DNA sequence: TGTGCCACCAGTGGACCAGGATCCTACGAGCAGTACTTC. The encoded protein is CATSGPGSYEQYF.

This clonotype was counted only a few times. The rearrangement joins TRBV5-5 to TRBJ2-2; 9 bases fit TRBD1. Germline V gene lookup returns CDR1 SGHKS and CDR2 YYEKEE (reference sequence). The CDR3 has 15 residues. V lost 6 bases and J lost 3; bases outside the gene matches: 6. The CDR3 DNA reads as TGTGCCAGCACCTATTGGACAGGGGACACCGGGGAGCTGTTTTTT. Translation: CASTYWTGDTGELFF.

CDR3 bases: TGTGCCAGTAGTATTTCCCGGGAATTCAGAATGAACACTGAAGCTTTCTTT. Amino acid sequence: CASSISREFRMNTEAFF. The V gene is TRBV19, the J gene TRBJ1-1; D remains unclear. Trimming pared 3 bases from V and 0 bases from J, leaving 17 bases between. The germline CDR1 and CDR2 sequences are LNHDA and SQIVND (reference sequence). The length of the CDR3 is 17 residues.

This clonotype has at least ten counts. The CDR3 DNA is TGTGCCGGAGGGGGGGCATACGAGCAGTACTTC. This sequence encodes CAGGGAYEQYF. The chain couples TRBV2 to TRBJ2-7, with a possible D match to TRBD2 (7 bases). Trimming stripped 11 bases from V and 4 bases from J, with 12 bases between. Germline CDR1 is SNHLY and CDR2 is FYNNEI. The CDR3 is 11 amino acids.

The table lists this clonotype with a few counts. This chain connects TRBV29-1 to TRBJ2-7; no firm D call. CDR1 and CDR2 from the germline V gene are SQVTM and ANQGSEA. Between the trimmed V and J ends, which lost 5 bases and 0 bases, there was a span of 5 bases. The CDR3 consists of 11 residues. This CDR3 is CSVWASYEQYF. The DNA of the CDR3 is TGCAGCGTTTGGGCCTCCTACGAGCAGTACTTC.

The gene calls are TRBV25-1 and TRBJ2-5, with 9 bases matching TRBD1. The germline V gene has CDR1 MGHDK and CDR2 SYGVNS. V was pared by 4 bases and J by 1 base, with 7 bases of the junction left unmatched. The CDR3 length is 16 residues. The CDR3 loop reads CASSVSGTGIQETQYF. CDR3 in DNA: TGTGCCAGCAGTGTATCCGGGACAGGGATCCAAGAGACCCAGTACTTC.

The V and J genes are TRBV28 and TRBJ2-1; 10 nucleotides match TRBD2. The CDR3 loop spans 17 amino acids. CDR1 and CDR2 from the germline V gene are MDHEN and SYDVKM. The junction had 12 bases not matched to a gene; V was cut back by 2 bases and J by 8 bases. CDR3 sequence (DNA): TGTGCCAGCAGTTTAAGGGGCCTAGCGGGAGAATTCTATGAGCAGTTCTTC. Amino acids: CASSLRGLAGEFYEQFF.

Only a few counts were recorded for this clonotype. The rearrangement links TRBV19 to TRBJ2-2; tentatively, D is TRBD1 (6 bases). Trimming stripped 4 bases from V and 3 bases from J, with 27 bases between. CDR1 and CDR2 (germline): LNHDA, SQIVND (reference sequence). The CDR3 extends over 20 amino acids. The CDR3 DNA reads TGTGCCAGTAGTACGGATCGCTATAGGGGGACGAATCTCCACACCGGGGAGCTGTTTTTT. This encodes CASSTDRYRGTNLHTGELFF.

In this sample, this clonotype turned up a few times. The V call is TRBV6-5, the J call TRBJ1-5; TRBD1 matches at 8 bases. V was pared by 6 bases and J by 6 bases, with 1 base of the junction left unmatched. Germline CDR1 is MNHEY and CDR2 is SVGAGI. The CDR3 length is 12 residues. The chain's CDR3 is CASSGQGQPQHF. In DNA form, the CDR3 reads TGTGCCAGCAGCGGACAGGGTCAGCCCCAGCATTTT.

This clonotype was detected only a few times. DNA for the CDR3: TGTGCCAGCAGCCCAGAACCACAGGGGCGAAAAGAGACCCAGTACTTC. Its protein is CASSPEPQGRKETQYF. The V and J genes are TRBV3-1 and TRBJ2-5, with 7 bases fitting TRBD1. Germline V gene sequence: CDR1 LGHDT, CDR2 YNNKEL (reference sequence). The trim removed 4 bases at V and 3 bases at J, leaving 11 bases unmatched. The CDR3 contains 16 residues.

This sequence joins TRBV2 and TRBJ2-3, with 13 bases lining up with TRBD2. This CDR3 contains 15 residues. The V and J ends lost 6 bases and 5 bases, in that order; junction bases with no gene match: 5. Germline V gives CDR1 SNHLY, CDR2 FYNNEI. This CDR3 is CASRLAGGVGDTQYF. Here the CDR3 DNA reads TGTGCCAGCAGACTAGCGGGAGGGGTCGGAGATACGCAGTATTTT.

There are many counts of this clonotype. The chain is built from TRBV28 and TRBJ1-2, with D maybe TRBD1 (6 bases). Looked up from germline, CDR1 is MDHEN and CDR2 is SYDVKM. Trimming removed 3 bases from V and 6 bases from J, with 17 bases in between. This CDR3 comprises 15 residues. In DNA, the CDR3 is TGTGCCAGCAGTTTGTCAGGCGGGGGCCGGAATGGCTACACCTTC. Encoded protein: CASSLSGGGRNGYTF.

The chain combines TRBV6-1 with TRBJ2-7; TRBD1 agrees at 8 bases. The germline V gene has CDR1 MNHNS and CDR2 SASEGT. V trimming: 10 bases; J trimming: 7 bases; junction bases outside the gene matches: 15. The CDR3 consists of 14 residues. The CDR3 nucleotides read TGTGCCACCCGGCCACCCTTGACAGGGGATGAGCAGTACTTC. It specifies CATRPPLTGDEQYF.

About this clonotype: A junction end diverges from the germline sequence, so it may reflect a read error. The chain employs TRBV12-3 or TRBV12-4 and TRBJ1-1; 9 bases match TRBD1. The CDR3 has 19 amino acids. CDR3 bases: TGTGCCATCAGTCCCCGATCGCCCAACAGGGGGCGCGTGAACACTGAAGCTTTCTTT. This translates into CAISPRSPNRGRVNTEAFF.

The J gene is TRBJ2-2, the V gene TRBV5-1, with 12 positions matching TRBD2. CDR1 is SGHRS, CDR2 YFSETQ, per germline. The trim removed 3 bases at V and 4 bases at J, leaving 10 bases unmatched. The CDR3 runs to 18 residues. CDR3 loop: CASSSSGLAGRGTGELFF. The CDR3 DNA reads as TGCGCCAGCAGCTCCTCAGGACTAGCGGGAAGGGGCACCGGGGAGCTGTTTTTT.

The table lists this clonotype with a few counts. This chain connects TRBV29-1 to TRBJ2-1; 7 nucleotides line up with TRBD2. V shed 3 bases and J 2 bases; nucleotides not matched to a gene: 7. Germline V gives CDR1 SQVTM, CDR2 ANQGSEA. CDR3 size: 15 residues. CDR3 amino acids: CSVEGREGAYNEQFF. The CDR3 DNA follows: TGCAGCGTTGAGGGCAGGGAGGGTGCCTACAATGAGCAGTTCTTC.

The chain has TRBV7-9 and TRBJ2-7, with 7 positions matching TRBD2. Germline CDR1 is SEHNR and CDR2 is FQNEAQ (reference sequence). The CDR3 covers 15 residues. J was trimmed by 0 bases and V by 8 bases; bases with no gene match: 10. In nucleotides, the CDR3 is TGTGCCAGCTGCTATCCTAGCGGACCCTCCTACGAGCAGTACTTC. It translates to CASCYPSGPSYEQYF.

This clonotype has at least ten counts. The V and J genes are TRBV7-2 and TRBJ2-7; D is possibly TRBD2 (6 bases). CDR1 SGHTA and CDR2 FQGNSA come from the germline V gene. The CDR3 runs to 15 residues. Trimming removed 5 bases from V and 0 bases from J, with 14 bases in between. The CDR3 spells CASSGRPESSYEQYF. The CDR3, as DNA: TGTGCCAGCAGCGGGAGGCCGGAAAGCTCCTACGAGCAGTACTTC.